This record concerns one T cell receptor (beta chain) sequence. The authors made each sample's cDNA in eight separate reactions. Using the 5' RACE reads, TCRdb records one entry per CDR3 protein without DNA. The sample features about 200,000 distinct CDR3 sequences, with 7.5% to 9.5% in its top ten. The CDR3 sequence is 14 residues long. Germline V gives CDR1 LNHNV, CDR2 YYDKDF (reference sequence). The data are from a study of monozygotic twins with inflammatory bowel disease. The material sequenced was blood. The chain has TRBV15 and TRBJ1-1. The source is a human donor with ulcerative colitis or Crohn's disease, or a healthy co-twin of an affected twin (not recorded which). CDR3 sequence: CATRYREGNTEAFF.